Below are 12 T cell receptor beta chains sequenced from a single sample in a study of blood T cell repertoires in COVID-19. The table came from immunoSEQ multiplex PCR; TCRdb's copy has only in-frame clones and leaves some out. The sample lists a few hundred thousand clones, around 91% occurring once. The material sequenced was PBMCs or T cells enriched from blood (not recorded which). These receptors were collected from a woman aged 40 to 50 who had recovered from COVID-19.

The rearrangement joins TRBV4-3 to TRBJ2-1; TRBD2 agrees at 10 bases. Trimming at V came to 4 bases and at J to 3 bases, leaving 12 bases not matched to a gene. Germline V gene lookup returns CDR1 LGHNA and CDR2 YSLEER. This CDR3 has 18 amino acids. For the CDR3, the DNA is TGCGCCAGCAGCCCGGAGGTAGCGGGGGGTCCCAACTACAATGAGCAGTTCTTC. It yields the protein CASSPEVAGGPNYNEQFF.

J is TRBJ2-3 and V is TRBV7-6; TRBD2 is a possible D gene (5 bases). CDR1 is SGHVS and CDR2 is FNYEAQ in the germline V gene. The ends were cut back, 6 bases at V and 0 bases at J, with 10 bases in the middle. The CDR3 runs to 14 residues. The CDR3 protein is CASSSRGSTDTQYF. The CDR3 DNA follows: TGTGCCAGCAGTTCCCGGGGTAGCACAGATACGCAGTATTTT.

This chain connects TRBV11-3 to TRBJ2-3; the match to TRBD2 covers 10 bases. Germline CDR1 is SGHNT and CDR2 is YENEEA. The CDR3 extends over 17 amino acids. With V trimmed by 4 bases and J by 4 bases, 11 bases remained unmatched. CDR3 nucleotides: TGTGCCAGCAGCTCCCGGAGCGGGGGGGCCAGCGCAGATACGCAGTATTTT. This gives the protein CASSSRSGGASADTQYF.

The gene calls are TRBV4-3 and TRBJ1-5, with a possible D match to TRBD1 (5 bases). With 3 bases removed from V and 0 bases from J, the gap between germline ends came to 12 bases. This CDR3 comprises 16 residues. Germline V gene sequence: CDR1 LGHNA, CDR2 YSLEER. DNA of the CDR3: TGCGCCAGCAGCCAGACCCGGACACATAGCAATCAGCCCCAGCATTTT. Residues: CASSQTRTHSNQPQHF.

The V and J genes are TRBV7-2 and TRBJ2-7; 13 bases are shared with TRBD2. The CDR3 runs to 18 residues. V trimming: 5 bases; J trimming: 4 bases; junction bases outside the gene matches: 14. Germline assignment: CDR1 SGHTA and CDR2 FQGNSA. The CDR3 sequence: CASSHRGGTSGERYEQYF. CDR3 DNA sequence: TGTGCCAGCAGCCACCGGGGGGGGACTAGCGGGGAAAGATACGAGCAGTACTTC.

The J gene is TRBJ2-6, the V gene TRBV30, with D tentatively TRBD1 (6 bases). Per germline, CDR1 GTSNPN and CDR2 SVGIG (reference sequence). V was clipped by 4 bases and J by 4 bases, with 8 bases between them. The CDR3 covers 13 residues. As DNA, the CDR3 is TGTGCCTGGACAGGGGTGGGGGCCAACGTCCTGACTTTC. Translating gives CAWTGVGANVLTF.

This clone was counted many times. This rearrangement joins TRBV6-2 or TRBV6-3 to TRBJ2-2, with unresolved D. Per germline, CDR1 MNHEY and CDR2 SVGEGT. Trimming stripped 0 bases from V and 7 bases from J, with 6 bases between. The CDR3 is 13 residues long. The DNA of the CDR3 is TGTGCCAGCAGTTACTCCTATAGCGGGGAGCTGTTTTTT. Its translation: CASSYSYSGELFF.

The chain links TRBV7-2 to TRBJ2-5; TRBD2 is a possible D gene (5 bases). This CDR3 comprises 13 residues. Germline lookup yields CDR1 SGHTA and CDR2 FQGNSA. The ends were cut back, 0 bases at V and 5 bases at J, with 7 bases in the middle. In DNA, the CDR3 is TGTGCCAGCAGCTTAGCAAGGACTGAGACCCAGTACTTC. Translation: CASSLARTETQYF.

This sequence joins TRBV10-3 and TRBJ1-1; D is undetermined. Per germline, CDR1 ENHRY and CDR2 SYGVKD. Trimming cost V 2 bases and J 5 bases, with 12 bases left between them. The CDR3 totals 14 residues. This CDR3 is CAISEAPPGTEAFF. In nucleotides, the CDR3 is TGTGCCATCAGTGAGGCCCCCCCCGGGACTGAAGCTTTCTTT.

This chain links TRBV18 with TRBJ2-3, with TRBD1 matching over 9 bases. The CDR3 has 16 residues. Germline V gene lookup returns CDR1 KGHSH and CDR2 LQKENI. After removal of 3 bases from V and 4 bases from J, the junction contained 8 bases not matched to a gene. The CDR3 DNA reads TGTGCCAGCTCACCTACAGGGGGCGCGTACGCAGATACGCAGTATTTT. Translating it yields CASSPTGGAYADTQYF.

The V call is TRBV30, the J call TRBJ2-2, with 7 bases matching TRBD1. The V gene's germline CDR1 is GTSNPN and CDR2 SVGIG (reference sequence). The CDR3 has 13 amino acids. V was clipped by 7 bases and J by 2 bases; unmatched bases: 4. DNA of the CDR3: TGTGCCTATACAGGGGAAAACACCGGGGAGCTGTTTTTT. The encoded protein is CAYTGENTGELFF.

The V call is TRBV19, the J call TRBJ1-5; tentatively, D is TRBD1 (5 bases). Trimming took off 1 base at V and 0 bases at J, with 7 bases between the two ends. Germline V gene data show CDR1 as LNHDA and CDR2 as SQIVND (reference sequence). The CDR3 contains 15 residues. CDR3 bases: TGTGCCAGTAGTATAGTAGGGGATAGCAATCAGCCCCAGCATTTT. Translation: CASSIVGDSNQPQHF.